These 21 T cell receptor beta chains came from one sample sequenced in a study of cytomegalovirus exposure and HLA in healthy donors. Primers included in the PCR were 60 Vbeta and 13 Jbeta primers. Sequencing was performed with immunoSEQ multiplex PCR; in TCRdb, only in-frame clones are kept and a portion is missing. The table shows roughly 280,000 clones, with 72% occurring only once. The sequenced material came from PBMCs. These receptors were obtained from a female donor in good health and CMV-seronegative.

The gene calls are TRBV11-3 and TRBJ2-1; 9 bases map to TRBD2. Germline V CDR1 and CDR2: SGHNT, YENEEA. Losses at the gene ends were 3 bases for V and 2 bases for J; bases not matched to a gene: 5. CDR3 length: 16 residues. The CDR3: CASSLTGTSPYNEQFF. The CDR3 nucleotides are TGTGCCAGCAGCTTGACGGGGACTAGCCCCTACAATGAGCAGTTCTTC.

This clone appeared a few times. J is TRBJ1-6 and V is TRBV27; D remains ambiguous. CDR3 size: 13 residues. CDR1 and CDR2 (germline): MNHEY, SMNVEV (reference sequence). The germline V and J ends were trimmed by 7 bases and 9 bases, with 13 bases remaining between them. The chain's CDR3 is CASTLLSGSPLHF. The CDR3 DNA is TGTGCCAGCACCCTCCTGAGTGGTTCACCCCTCCACTTT.

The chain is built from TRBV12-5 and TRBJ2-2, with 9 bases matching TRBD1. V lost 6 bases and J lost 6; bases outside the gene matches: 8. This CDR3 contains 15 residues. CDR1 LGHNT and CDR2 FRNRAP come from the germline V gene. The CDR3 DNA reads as TGTGCTAGTGGGCCCCGACAGGGGGTGGCCGGGGAGCTGTTTTTT. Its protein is CASGPRQGVAGELFF. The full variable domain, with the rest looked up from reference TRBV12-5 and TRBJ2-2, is DARVTQTPRHKVTEMGQEVTMRCQPILGHNTVFWYRQTMMQGLELLAYFRNRAPLDDSGMPKDRFSAEMPDATLATLKIQPSEPRDSAVYFCASGPRQGVAGELFFGEGSRLTVL.

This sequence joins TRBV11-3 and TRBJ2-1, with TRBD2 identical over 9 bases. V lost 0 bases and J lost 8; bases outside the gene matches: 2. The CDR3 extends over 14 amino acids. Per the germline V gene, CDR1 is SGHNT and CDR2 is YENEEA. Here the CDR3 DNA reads TGTGCCAGCAGCTTAGAGGGACTAGCCCATGAGCAGTTCTTC. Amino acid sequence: CASSLEGLAHEQFF.

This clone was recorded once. The CDR3 bases are TGTGCCAGCAGTTACCTTACAGGGTACTATGGCTACACCTTC. Translation: CASSYLTGYYGYTF. This sequence joins TRBV6-5 and TRBJ1-2; maybe TRBD1 (6 bases). Germline V CDR1 and CDR2: MNHEY, SVGAGI. The CDR3 is 14 amino acids. V lost 2 bases to trimming and J lost 3 bases, with 10 bases between them.

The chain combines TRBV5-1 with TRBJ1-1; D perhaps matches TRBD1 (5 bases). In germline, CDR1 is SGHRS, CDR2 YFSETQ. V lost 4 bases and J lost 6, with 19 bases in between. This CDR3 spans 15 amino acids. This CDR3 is CASSPRGVPGAEAFF. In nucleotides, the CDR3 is TGCGCCAGCAGCCCGCGGGGGGTTCCGGGGGCTGAAGCTTTCTTT.

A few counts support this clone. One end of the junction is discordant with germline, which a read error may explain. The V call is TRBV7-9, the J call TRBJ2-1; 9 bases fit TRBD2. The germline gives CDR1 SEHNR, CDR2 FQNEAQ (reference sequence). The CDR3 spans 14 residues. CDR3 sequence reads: CSSSLATSGLRTFF. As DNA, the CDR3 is TGTTCCAGCAGCTTGGCAACTAGCGGGCTAAGGACGTTCTTC.

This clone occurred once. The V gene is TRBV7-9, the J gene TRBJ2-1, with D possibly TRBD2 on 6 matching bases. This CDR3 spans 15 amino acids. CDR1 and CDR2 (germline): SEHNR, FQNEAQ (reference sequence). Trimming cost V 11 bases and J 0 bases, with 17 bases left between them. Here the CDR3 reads CAYRGGASSYNEQFF. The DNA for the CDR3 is TGTGCCTACCGAGGAGGGGCCAGCTCCTACAATGAGCAGTTCTTC.

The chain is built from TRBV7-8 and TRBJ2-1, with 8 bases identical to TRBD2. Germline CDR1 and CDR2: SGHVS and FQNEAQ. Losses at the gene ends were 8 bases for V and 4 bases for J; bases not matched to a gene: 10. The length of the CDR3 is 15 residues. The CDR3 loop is CASSWASGPYNEQFF. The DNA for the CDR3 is TGTGCCAGCTCCTGGGCTAGCGGGCCGTACAATGAGCAGTTCTTC.

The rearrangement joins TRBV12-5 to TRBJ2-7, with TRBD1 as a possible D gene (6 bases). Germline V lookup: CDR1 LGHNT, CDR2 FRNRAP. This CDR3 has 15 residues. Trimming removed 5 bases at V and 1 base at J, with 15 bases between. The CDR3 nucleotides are TGTGCTAGTGGTAAATCCCTCGGACAGTCCTACGAGCAGTACTTC. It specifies CASGKSLGQSYEQYF.

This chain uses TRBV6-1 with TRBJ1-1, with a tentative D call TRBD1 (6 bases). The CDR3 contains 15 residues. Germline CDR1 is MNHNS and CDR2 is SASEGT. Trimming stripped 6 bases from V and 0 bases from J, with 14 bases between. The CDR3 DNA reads TGTGCCAGCAGAAGGACAGTTTCTCTGAACACTGAAGCTTTCTTT. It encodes CASRRTVSLNTEAFF.

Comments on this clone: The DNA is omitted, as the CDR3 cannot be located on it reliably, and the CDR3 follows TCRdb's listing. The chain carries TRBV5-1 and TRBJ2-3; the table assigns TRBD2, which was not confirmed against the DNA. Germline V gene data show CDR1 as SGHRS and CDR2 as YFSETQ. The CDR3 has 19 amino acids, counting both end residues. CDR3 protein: CASSSSGLAGAYATDTQYF.

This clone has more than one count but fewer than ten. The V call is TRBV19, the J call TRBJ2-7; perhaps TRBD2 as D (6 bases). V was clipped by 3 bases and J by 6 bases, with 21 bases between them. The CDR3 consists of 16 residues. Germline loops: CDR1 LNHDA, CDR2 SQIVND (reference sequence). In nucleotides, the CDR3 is TGTGCCAGTAGTATCAATAGCGGACTCGGATTCGGCGAGCAGTACTTC. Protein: CASSINSGLGFGEQYF.

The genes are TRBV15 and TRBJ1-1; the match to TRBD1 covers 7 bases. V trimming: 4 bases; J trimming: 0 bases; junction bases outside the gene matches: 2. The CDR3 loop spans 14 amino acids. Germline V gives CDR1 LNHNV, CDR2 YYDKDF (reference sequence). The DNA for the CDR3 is TGTGCCACCAGCAAGGGACAGTTGAACACTGAAGCTTTCTTT. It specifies CATSKGQLNTEAFF.

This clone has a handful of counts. Here the CDR3 reads CASSVGQGNYGYTF. As DNA, the CDR3 is TGTGCCAGCAGCGTAGGACAGGGTAACTATGGCTACACCTTC. The gene calls are TRBV9 and TRBJ1-2; 7 bases fit TRBD1. Germline V CDR1 and CDR2: SGDLS, YYNGEE. With V trimmed by 0 bases and J by 1 base, 0 bases remained unmatched. The CDR3 is 14 amino acids.

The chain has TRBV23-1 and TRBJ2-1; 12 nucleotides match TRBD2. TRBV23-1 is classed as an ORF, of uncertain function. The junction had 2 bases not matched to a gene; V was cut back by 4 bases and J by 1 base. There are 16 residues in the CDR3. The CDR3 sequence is CASSPGLAGSYNEQFF. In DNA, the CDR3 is TGCGCCAGCAGTCCAGGACTAGCGGGGTCCTACAATGAGCAGTTCTTC.

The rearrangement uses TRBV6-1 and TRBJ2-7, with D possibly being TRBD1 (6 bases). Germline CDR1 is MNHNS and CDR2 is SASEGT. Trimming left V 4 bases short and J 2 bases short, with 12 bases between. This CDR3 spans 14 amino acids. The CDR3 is CASSVRGITYEQYF. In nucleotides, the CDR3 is TGTGCCAGCAGTGTAAGGGGGATAACCTACGAGCAGTACTTC.

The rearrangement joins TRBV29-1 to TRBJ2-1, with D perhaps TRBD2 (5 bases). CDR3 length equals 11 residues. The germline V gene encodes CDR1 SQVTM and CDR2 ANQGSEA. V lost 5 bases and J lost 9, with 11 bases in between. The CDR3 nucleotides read TGCAGCGTTCCAGCGGTTGGTGAGCAGTTCTTC. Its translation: CSVPAVGEQFF.

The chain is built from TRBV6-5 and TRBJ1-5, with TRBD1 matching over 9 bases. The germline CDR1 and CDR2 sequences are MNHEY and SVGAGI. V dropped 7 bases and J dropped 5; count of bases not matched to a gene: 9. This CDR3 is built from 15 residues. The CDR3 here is CASTPTGGLDQPQHF. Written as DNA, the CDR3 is TGTGCCAGCACCCCGACAGGGGGGTTAGATCAGCCCCAGCATTTT.

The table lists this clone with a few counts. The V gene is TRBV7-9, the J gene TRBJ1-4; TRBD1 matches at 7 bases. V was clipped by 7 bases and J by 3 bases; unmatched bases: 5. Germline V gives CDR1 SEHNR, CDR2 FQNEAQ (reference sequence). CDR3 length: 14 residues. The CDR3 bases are TGTGCCAGCACCAGACAGGGTCCTAATGAAAAACTGTTTTTT. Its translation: CASTRQGPNEKLFF.

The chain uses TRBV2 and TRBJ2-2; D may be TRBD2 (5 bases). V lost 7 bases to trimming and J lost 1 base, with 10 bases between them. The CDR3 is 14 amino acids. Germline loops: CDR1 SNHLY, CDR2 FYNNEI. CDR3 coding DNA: TGTGCCAGCACCTGGACTGAGAACACCGGGGAGCTGTTTTTT. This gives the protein CASTWTENTGELFF.